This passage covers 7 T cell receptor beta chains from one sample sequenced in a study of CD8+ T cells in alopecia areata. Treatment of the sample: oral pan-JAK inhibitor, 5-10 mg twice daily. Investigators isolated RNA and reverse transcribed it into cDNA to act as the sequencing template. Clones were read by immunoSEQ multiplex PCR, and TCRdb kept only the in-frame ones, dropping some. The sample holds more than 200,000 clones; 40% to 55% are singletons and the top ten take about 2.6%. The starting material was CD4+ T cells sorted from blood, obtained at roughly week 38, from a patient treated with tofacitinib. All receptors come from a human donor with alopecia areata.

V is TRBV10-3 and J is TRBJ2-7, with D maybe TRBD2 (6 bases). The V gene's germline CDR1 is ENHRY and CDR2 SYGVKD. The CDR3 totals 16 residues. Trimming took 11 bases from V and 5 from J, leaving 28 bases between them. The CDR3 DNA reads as TGTGCCTCAAGCCCCAGTCGGGGACGAGGCGGGGACGAGCAGTACTTC. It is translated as CASSPSRGRGGDEQYF.

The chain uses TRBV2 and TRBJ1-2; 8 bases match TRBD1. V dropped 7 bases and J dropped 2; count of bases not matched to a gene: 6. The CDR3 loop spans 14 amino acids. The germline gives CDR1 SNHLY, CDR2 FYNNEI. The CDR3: CASTDRTGNYGYTF. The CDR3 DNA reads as TGTGCCAGCACCGACCGGACAGGGAACTATGGCTACACCTTC.

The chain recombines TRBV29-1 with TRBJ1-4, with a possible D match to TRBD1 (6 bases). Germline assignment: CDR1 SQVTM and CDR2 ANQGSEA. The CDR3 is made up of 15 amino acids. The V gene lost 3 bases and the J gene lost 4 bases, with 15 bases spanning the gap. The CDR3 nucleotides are TGCAGCGTTGAGCTCCCGGGACAACTTAATGAAAAACTGTTTTTT. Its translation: CSVELPGQLNEKLFF.

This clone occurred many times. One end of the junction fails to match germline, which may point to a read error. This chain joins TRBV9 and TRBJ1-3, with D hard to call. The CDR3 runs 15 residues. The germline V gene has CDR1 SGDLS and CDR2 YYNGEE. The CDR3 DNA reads TGTGCCAGCAGCGTAGATGGAAACCCTGGGAACACCATATATTTT. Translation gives CASSVDGNPGNTIYF.

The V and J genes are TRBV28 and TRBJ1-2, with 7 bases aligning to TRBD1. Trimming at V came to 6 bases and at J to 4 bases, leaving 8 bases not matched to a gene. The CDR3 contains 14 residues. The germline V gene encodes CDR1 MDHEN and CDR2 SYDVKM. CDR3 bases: TGTGCCAGCAGCAGCAGGGGGGAAGGCTATGGCTACACCTTC. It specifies CASSSRGEGYGYTF.

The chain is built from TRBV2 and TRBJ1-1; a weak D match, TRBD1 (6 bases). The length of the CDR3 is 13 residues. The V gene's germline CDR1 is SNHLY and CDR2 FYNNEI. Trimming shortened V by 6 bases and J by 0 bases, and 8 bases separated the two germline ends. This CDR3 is CASRDRLNTEAFF. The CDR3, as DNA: TGTGCCAGCAGGGACAGATTGAACACTGAAGCTTTCTTT.

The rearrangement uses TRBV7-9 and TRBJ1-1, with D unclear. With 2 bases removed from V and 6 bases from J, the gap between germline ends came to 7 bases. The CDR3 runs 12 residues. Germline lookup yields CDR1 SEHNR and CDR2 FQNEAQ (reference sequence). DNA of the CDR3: TGTGCCAGCAGCTTACAAGGTCCTGAAGCTTTCTTT. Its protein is CASSLQGPEAFF.